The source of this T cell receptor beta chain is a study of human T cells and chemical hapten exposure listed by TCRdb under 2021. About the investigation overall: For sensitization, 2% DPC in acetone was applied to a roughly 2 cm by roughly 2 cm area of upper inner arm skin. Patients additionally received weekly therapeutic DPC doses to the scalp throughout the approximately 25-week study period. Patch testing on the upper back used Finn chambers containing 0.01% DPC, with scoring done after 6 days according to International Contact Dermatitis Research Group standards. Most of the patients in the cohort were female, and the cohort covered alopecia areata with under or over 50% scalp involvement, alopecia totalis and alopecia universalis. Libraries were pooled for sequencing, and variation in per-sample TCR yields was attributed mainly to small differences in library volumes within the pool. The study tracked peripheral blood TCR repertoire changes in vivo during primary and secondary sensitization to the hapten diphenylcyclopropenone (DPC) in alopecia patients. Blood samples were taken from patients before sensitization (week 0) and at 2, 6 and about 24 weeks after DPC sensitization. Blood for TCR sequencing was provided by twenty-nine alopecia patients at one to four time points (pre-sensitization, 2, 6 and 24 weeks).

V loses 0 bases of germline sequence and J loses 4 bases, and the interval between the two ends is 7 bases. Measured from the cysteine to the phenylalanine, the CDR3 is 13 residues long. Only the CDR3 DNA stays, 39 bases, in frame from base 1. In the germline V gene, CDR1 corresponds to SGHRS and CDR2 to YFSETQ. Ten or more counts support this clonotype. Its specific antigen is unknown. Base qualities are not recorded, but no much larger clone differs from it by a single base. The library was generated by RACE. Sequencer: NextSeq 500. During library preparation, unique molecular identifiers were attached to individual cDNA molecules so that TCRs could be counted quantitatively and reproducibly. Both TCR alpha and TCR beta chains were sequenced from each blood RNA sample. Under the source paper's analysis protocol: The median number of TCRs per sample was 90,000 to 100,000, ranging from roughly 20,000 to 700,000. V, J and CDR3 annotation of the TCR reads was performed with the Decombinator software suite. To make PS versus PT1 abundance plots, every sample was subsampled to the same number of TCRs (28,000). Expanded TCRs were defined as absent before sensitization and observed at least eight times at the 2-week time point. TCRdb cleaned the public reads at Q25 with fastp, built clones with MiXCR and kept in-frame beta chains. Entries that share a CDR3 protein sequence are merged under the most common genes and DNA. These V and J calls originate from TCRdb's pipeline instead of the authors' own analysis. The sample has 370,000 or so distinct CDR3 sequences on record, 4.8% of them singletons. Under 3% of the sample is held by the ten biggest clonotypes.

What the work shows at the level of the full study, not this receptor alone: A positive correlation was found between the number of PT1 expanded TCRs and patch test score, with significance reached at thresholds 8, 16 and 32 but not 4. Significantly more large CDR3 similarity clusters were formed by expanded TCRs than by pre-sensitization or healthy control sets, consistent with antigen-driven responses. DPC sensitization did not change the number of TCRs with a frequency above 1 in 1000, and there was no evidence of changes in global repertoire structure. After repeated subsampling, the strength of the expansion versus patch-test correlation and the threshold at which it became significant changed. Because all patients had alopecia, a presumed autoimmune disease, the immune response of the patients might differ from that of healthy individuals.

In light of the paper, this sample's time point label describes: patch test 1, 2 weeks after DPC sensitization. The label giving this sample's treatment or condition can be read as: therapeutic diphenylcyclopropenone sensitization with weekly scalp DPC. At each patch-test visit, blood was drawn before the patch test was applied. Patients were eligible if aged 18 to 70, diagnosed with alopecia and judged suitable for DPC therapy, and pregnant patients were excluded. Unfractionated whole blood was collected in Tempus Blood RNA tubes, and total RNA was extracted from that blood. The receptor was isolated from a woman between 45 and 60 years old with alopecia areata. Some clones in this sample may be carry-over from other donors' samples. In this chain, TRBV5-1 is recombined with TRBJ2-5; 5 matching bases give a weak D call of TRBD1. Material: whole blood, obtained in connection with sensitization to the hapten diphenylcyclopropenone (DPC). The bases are TGCGCCAGCAGCTTGGGTCAGGGAGAGACCCAGTACTTC. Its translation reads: CASSLGQGETQYF.